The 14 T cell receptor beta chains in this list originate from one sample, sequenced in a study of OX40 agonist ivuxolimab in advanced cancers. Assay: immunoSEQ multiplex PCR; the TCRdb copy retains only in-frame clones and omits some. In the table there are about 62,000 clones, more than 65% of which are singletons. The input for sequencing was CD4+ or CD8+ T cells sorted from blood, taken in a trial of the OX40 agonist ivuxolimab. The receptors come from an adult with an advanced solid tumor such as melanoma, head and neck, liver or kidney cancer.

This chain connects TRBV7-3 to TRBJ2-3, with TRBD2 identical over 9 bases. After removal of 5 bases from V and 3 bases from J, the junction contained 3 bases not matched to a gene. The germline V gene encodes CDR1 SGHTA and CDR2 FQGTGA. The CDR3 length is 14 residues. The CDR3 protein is CASSLAGRTDTQYF. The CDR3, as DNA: TGTGCCAGCAGCCTAGCGGGACGGACAGATACGCAGTATTTT.

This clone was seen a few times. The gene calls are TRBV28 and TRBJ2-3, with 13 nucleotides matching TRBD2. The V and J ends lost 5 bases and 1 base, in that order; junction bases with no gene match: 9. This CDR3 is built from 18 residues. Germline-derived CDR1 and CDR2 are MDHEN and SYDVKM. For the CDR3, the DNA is TGTGCCAGCAGTCGGACCGGGACTAGCGGGGTGGGCACAGATACGCAGTATTTT. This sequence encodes CASSRTGTSGVGTDTQYF.

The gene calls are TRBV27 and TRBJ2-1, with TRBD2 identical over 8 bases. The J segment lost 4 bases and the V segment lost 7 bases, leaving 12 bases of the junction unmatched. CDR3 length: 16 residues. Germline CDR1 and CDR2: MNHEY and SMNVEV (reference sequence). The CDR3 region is CASTPLLTGGYNEQFF. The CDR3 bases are TGTGCCAGCACCCCACTGCTGACGGGGGGGTACAATGAGCAGTTCTTC.

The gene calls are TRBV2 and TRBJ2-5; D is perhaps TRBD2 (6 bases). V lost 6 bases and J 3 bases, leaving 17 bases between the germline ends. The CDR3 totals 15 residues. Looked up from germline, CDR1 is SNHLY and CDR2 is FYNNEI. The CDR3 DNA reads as TGTGCCAGCAGCGCCCAAGGACTATCAAAAGAGACCCAGTACTTC. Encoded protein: CASSAQGLSKETQYF. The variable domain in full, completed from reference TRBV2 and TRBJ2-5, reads EPEVTQTPSHQVTQMGQEVILRCVPISNHLYFYWYRQILGQKVEFLVSFYNNEISEKSEIFDDQFSVERPDGSNFTLKIRSTKLEDSAMYFCASSAQGLSKETQYFGPGTRLLVL.

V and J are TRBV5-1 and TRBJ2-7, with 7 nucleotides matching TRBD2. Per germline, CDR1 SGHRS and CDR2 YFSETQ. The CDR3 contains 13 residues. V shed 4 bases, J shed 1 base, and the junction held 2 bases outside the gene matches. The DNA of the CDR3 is TGCGCCAGCAGCCCGGGACTATCCTACGAGCAGTACTTC. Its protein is CASSPGLSYEQYF. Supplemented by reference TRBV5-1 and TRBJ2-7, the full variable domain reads KAGVTQTPRYLIKTRGQQVTLSCSPISGHRSVSWYQQTPGQGLQFLFEYFSETQRNKGNFPGRFSGRQFSNSRSEMNVSTLELGDSALYLCASSPGLSYEQYFGPGTRLTVT.

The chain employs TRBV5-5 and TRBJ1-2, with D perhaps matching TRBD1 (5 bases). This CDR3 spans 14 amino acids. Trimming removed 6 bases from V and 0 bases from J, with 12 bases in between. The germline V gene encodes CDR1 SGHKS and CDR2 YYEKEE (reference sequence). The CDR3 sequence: CASIKQGTNYGYTF. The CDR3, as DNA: TGTGCCAGCATCAAGCAGGGCACTAACTATGGCTACACCTTC. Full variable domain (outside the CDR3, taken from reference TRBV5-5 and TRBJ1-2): DAGVTQSPTHLIKTRGQQVTLRCSPISGHKSVSWYQQVLGQGPQFIFQYYEKEERGRGNFPDRFSARQFPNYSSELNVNALLLGDSALYLCASIKQGTNYGYTFGSGTRLTVV.

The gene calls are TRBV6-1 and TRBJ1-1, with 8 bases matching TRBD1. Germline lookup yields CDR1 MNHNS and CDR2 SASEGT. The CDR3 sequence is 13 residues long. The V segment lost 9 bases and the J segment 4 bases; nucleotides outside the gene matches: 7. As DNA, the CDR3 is TGTGCCAGTGGAACAGGGGGAATCACTGAAGCTTTCTTT. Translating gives CASGTGGITEAFF.

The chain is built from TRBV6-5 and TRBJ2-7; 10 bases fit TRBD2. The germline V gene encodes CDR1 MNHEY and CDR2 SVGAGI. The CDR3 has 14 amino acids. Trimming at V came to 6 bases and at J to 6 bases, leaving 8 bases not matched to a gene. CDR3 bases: TGTGCCAGCAGCCCCGGGCTAGCGGGGGTCGAGCAGTACGTC. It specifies CASSPGLAGVEQYV.

The CDR3 DNA reads as TGTGCCAGCTCAGAAGGACTAGCGTCGTGGACCCAGTACTTC. Its translation: CASSEGLASWTQYF. This chain joins TRBV18 and TRBJ2-5; 9 bases line up with TRBD2. Trimming took 5 bases from V and 7 from J; bases not matched to a gene: 8. This CDR3 is built from 14 residues. Germline CDR1 and CDR2: KGHSH and LQKENI.

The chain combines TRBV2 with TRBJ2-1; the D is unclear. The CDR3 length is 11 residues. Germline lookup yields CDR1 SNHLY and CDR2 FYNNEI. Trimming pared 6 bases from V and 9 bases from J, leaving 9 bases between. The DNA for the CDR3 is TGTGCCAGCAGCGCAAACCCTGAGCAGTTCTTC. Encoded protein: CASSANPEQFF.

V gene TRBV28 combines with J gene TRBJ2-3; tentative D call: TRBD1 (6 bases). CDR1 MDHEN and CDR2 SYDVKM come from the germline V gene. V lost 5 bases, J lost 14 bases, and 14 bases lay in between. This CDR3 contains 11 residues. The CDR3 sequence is CASSTGQAGYF. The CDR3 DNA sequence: TGTGCCAGCAGTACAGGGCAGGCGGGGTATTTT.

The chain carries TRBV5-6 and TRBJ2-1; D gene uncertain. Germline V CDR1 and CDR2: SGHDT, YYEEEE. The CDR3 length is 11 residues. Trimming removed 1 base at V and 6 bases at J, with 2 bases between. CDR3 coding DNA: TGTGCCAGCAGCTTGTTCAATGAGCAGTTCTTC. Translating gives CASSLFNEQFF.

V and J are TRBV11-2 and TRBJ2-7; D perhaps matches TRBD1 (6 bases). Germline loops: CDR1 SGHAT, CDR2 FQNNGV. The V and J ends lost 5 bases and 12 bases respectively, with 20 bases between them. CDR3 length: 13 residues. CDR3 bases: TGTGCCAGCAGCCCCCGGGTAAAGGGGGATGGGTACTTC. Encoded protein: CASSPRVKGDGYF. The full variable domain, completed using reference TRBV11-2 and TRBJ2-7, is EAGVAQSPRYKIIEKRQSVAFWCNPISGHATLYWYQQILGQGPKLLIQFQNNGVVDDSQLPKDRFSAERLKGVDSTLKIQPAKLEDSAVYLCASSPRVKGDGYFGPGTRLTVT.

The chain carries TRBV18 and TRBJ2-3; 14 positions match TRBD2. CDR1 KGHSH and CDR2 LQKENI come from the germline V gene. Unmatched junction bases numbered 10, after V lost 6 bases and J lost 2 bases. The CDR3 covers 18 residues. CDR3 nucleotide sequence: TGTGCCAGCTCCCAACGACGGACTAGCGGGGGGTCCACAGATACGCAGTATTTT. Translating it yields CASSQRRTSGGSTDTQYF. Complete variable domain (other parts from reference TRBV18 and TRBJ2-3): NAGVMQNPRHLVRRRGQEARLRCSPMKGHSHVYWYRQLPEEGLKFMVYLQKENIIDESGMPKERFSAEFPKEGPSILRIQQVVRGDSAAYFCASSQRRTSGGSTDTQYFGPGTRLTVL.